Reported below is one T cell receptor beta chain. The sample is drawn from a study of blood T cell repertoires in COVID-19. The study recruited people aged about 18 to 95 years across approximately 23 US areas. Membership in each cohort depended on participant-reported clinical history. Up to 2 weeks before entering the study, exposed participants had met a COVID-19 case. Profiled with immunoSEQ multiplex PCR; TCRdb holds only in-frame clones, not every one. The sample shows a few hundred thousand clones, about four fifths of them seen only once. V was cut by 4 bases and J by 11 bases, with 20 bases left in between. The CDR3 has 14 amino acids. Germline V gene data show CDR1 as MNHEY and CDR2 as SMNVEV (reference sequence).

The sequencing sample was made of PBMCs or T cells enriched from blood (not recorded which). The sequence was obtained from a middle-aged man who had been exposed to COVID-19. The rearrangement links TRBV27 to TRBJ1-1; D is undetermined. In DNA, the CDR3 is TGTGCCAGCAGTTCGTGGTTAGACCTAGGCTCGGCTTTCTTT. Its protein product is CASSSWLDLGSAFF.